These 5 T cell receptor beta chains originate from one sample sequenced in a study of tumor-infiltrating lymphocytes in oesophageal squamous cell carcinoma (dated by TCRdb to 2016 to 2017). Library method: PCR. Sequenced on an Illumina HiSeq 2000. Using fastp trimming at Q25 and MiXCR clonotype assembly, TCRdb reanalyzed the public sequencing data and kept in-frame beta chains. Under each unique CDR3 protein, matching rows form one entry showing the most common genes and DNA. Within this sample are 15,000 to 20,000 distinct CDR3 sequences, with roughly 40% of them counted one time only. 30% to 45% of the sample lies in the top ten. The sequenced sample was esophageal tumor tissue. The receptors shown here come from a male donor with esophageal squamous cell carcinoma.

This clonotype occurred many times. This rearrangement joins TRBV12-3 or TRBV12-4 to TRBJ2-2; 8 bases match TRBD2. Losses at the gene ends were 6 bases for V and 3 bases for J; bases not matched to a gene: 9. CDR3 length equals 16 residues. DNA of the CDR3: TGTGCCAGCAGACCGGGGGGGGGGGGCGACACCGGGGAGCTGTTTTTT. Translation: CASRPGGGGDTGELFF.

This clonotype occurred many times. V gene TRBV6-1 combines with J gene TRBJ2-5; D gene unclear. CDR1 MNHNS and CDR2 SASEGT come from the germline V gene. V was trimmed by 5 bases and J by 11 bases, leaving 21 bases between them. The CDR3 length is 14 residues. The CDR3 sequence is CASSLITSSLGQYF. The CDR3 DNA reads TGTGCCAGCAGTTTGATTACAAGTTCCCTTGGGCAGTACTTC.

V is TRBV7-2 and J is TRBJ2-5; D is perhaps TRBD1 (6 bases). CDR1 and CDR2 (germline): SGHTA, FQGNSA. The V gene lost 2 bases and the J gene lost 4 bases, with 14 bases spanning the gap. This CDR3 spans 15 amino acids. The CDR3 DNA reads as TGTGCCAGCAGCTTAAGGCAGGGGAAACGAGAGACCCAGTACTTC. Its translation: CASSLRQGKRETQYF.

The genes are TRBV10-3 and TRBJ1-5; TRBD1 agrees at 9 bases. The CDR3 is 16 residues long. Trimming took 0 bases from V and 5 from J; bases not matched to a gene: 5. The germline V gene has CDR1 ENHRY and CDR2 SYGVKD. This CDR3 reads CAISESPTGGYQPQHF. In nucleotides, the CDR3 is TGTGCCATCAGTGAGTCTCCGACAGGGGGATATCAGCCCCAGCATTTT.

This clonotype was counted ten times or more. J is TRBJ1-1 and V is TRBV19, with D hard to call. Germline CDR1 and CDR2: LNHDA and SQIVND (reference sequence). This CDR3 has 12 residues. V lost 0 bases, J lost 6 bases, and 5 bases lay in between. The DNA for the CDR3 is TGTGCCAGTAGTATAGATTCGGCTGAAGCTTTCTTT. Protein product: CASSIDSAEAFF.